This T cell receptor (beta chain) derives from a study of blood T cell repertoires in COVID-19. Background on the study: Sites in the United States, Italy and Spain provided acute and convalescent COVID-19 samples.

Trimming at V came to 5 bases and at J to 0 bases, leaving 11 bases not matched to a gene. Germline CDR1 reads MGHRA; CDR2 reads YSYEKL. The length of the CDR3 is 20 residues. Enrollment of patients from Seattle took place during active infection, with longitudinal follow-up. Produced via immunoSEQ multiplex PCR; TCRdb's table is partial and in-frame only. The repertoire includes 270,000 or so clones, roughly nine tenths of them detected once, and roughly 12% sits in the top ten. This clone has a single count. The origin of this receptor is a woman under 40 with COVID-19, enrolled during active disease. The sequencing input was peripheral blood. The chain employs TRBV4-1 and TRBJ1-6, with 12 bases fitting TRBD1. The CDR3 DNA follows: TGCGCCAGCAGCTTATCCGGGACAGGGGGCTGGGGCTCCTATAATTCACCCCTCCACTTT. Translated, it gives CASSLSGTGGWGSYNSPLHF.